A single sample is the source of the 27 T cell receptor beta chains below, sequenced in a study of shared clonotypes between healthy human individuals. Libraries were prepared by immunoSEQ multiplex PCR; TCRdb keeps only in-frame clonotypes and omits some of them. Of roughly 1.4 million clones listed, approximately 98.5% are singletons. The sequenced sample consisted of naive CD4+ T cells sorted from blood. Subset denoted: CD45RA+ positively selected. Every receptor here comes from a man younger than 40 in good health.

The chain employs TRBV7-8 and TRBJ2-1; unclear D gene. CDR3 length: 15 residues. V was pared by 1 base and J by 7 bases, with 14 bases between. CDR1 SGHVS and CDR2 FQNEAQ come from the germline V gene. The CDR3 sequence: CASSLDGRAANEQFF. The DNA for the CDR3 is TGTGCCAGCAGCTTAGATGGTAGGGCCGCAAATGAGCAGTTCTTC.

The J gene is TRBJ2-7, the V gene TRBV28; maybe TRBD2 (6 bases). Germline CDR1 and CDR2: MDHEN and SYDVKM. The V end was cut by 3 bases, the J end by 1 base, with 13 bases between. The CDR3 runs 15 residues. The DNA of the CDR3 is TGTGCCAGCAGTTTTCCCTCTGGAGGGTCCTACGAGCAGTACTTC. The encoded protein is CASSFPSGGSYEQYF.

The CDR3 DNA is TGCGCCAGCAGTTCGGACAGGGGATCATCTGGGGCCAACGTCCTGACTTTC. Encoded protein: CASSSDRGSSGANVLTF. V usage is TRBV5-1 and J usage is TRBJ2-6; 9 bases are a match to TRBD1. The germline V gene has CDR1 SGHRS and CDR2 YFSETQ. The V segment lost 5 bases and the J segment 1 base; nucleotides outside the gene matches: 7. The CDR3 totals 17 residues.

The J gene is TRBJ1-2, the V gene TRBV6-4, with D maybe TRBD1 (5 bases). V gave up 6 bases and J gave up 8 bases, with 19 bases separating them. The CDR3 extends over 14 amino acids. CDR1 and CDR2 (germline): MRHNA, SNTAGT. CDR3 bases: TGTGCCAGCAGGGGGGACGTAGTGTCTTCAGGCTACACCTTC. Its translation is CASRGDVVSSGYTF.

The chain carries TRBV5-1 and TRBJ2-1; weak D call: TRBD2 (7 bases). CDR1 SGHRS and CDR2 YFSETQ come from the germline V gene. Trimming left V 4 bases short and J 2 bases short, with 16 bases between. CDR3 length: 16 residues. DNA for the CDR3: TGCGCCAGCAGCCCGGGGGCGGGAGTGGCCTACAATGAGCAGTTCTTC. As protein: CASSPGAGVAYNEQFF.

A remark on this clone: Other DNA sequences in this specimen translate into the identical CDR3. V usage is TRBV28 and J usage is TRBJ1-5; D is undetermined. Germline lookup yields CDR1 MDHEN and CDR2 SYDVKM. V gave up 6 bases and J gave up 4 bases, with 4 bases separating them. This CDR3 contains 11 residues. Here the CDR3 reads CASRDNQPQHF. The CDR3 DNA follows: TGTGCCAGCAGGGATAATCAGCCCCAGCATTTT.

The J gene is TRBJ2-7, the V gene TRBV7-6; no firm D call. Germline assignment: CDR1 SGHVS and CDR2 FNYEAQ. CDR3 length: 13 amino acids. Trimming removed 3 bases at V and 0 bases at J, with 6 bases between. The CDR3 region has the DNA TGTGCCAGCAGCTTGACGGACTCCTACGAGCAGTACTTC. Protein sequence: CASSLTDSYEQYF.

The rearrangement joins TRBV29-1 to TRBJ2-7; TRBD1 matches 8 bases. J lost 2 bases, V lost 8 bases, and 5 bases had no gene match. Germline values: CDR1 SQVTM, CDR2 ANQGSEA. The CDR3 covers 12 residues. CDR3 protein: CSFRDRTYEQYF. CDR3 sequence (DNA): TGCAGCTTCCGGGACAGGACCTACGAGCAGTACTTC.

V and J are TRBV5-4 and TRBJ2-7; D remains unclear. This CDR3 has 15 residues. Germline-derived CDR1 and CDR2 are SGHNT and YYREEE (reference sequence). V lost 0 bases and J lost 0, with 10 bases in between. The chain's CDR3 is CASSLGVLSSYEQYF. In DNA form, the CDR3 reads TGTGCCAGCAGCTTGGGTGTCCTCTCCTCCTACGAGCAGTACTTC.

The CDR3 DNA follows: TGTGCCAGCAGCGCTACCAGGTCGAGCTATGGCTACACCTTC. Residues: CASSATRSSYGYTF. V usage is TRBV5-4 and J usage is TRBJ1-2; no firm D call. The CDR3 runs 14 residues. V was clipped by 4 bases and J by 4 bases, with 14 bases between them. CDR1 SGHNT and CDR2 YYREEE come from the germline V gene (reference sequence).

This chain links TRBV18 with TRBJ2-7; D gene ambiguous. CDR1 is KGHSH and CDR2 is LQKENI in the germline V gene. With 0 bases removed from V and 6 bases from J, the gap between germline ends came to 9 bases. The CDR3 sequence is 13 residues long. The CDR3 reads CASSPPGLAEQYF. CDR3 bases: TGTGCCAGCTCACCACCAGGCCTGGCCGAGCAGTACTTC.

CDR3: CASSPTGTSGAPRYYEQYF. CDR3 DNA sequence: TGTGCCAGCTCACCTACCGGGACTAGCGGGGCGCCCCGATATTACGAGCAGTACTTC. V usage is TRBV18 and J usage is TRBJ2-7, with 13 bases fitting TRBD2. The CDR3 has 19 residues. CDR1 and CDR2 from the germline V gene are KGHSH and LQKENI. The junction had 15 bases not matched to a gene; V was cut back by 3 bases and J by 4 bases.

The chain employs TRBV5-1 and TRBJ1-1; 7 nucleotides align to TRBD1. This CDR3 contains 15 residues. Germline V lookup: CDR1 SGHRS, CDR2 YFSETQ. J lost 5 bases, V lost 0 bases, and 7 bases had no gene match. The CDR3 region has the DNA TGCGCCAGCAGCTTGGCCGAAACAGGGGTTACTGAAGCTTTCTTT. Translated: CASSLAETGVTEAFF.

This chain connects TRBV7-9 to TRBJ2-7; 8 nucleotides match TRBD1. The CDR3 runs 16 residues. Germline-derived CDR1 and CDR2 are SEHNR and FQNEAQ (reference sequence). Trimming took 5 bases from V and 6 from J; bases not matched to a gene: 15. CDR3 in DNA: TGTGCCAGCAGCCTGCGGACAGGGAGGTTGAGTGCCGAGCAGTACTTC. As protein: CASSLRTGRLSAEQYF. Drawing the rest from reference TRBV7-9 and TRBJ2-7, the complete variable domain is DTGVSQNPRHKITKRGQNVTFRCDPISEHNRLYWYRQTLGQGPEFLTYFQNEAQLEKSRLLSDRFSAERPKGSFSTLEIQRTEQGDSAMYLCASSLRTGRLSAEQYFGPGTRLTVT.

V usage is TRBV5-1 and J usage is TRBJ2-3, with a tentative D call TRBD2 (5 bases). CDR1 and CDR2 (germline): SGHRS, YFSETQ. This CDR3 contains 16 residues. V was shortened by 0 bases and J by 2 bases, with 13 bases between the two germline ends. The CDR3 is CASSLGQSGPTDTQYF. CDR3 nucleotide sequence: TGCGCCAGCAGCTTGGGGCAGAGCGGCCCCACAGATACGCAGTATTTT.

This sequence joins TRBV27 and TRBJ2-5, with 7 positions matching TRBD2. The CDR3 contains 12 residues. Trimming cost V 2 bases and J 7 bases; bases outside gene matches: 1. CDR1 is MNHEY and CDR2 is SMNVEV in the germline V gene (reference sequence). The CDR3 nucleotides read TGTGCCAGCAGTTTAGGCGGGGGGACCCAGTACTTC. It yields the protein CASSLGGGTQYF.

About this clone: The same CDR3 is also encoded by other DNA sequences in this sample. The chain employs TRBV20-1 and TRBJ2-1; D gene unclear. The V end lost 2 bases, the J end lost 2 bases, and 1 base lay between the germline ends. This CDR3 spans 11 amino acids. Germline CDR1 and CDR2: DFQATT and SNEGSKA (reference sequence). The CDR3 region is CSARPYNEQFF. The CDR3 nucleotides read TGCAGTGCTAGACCCTACAATGAGCAGTTCTTC.

The CDR3 coding sequence is TGCGCCAGCAGCTTGGAGCCAGCGGGAGCTGGCTACGAGCAGTACTTC. Protein sequence: CASSLEPAGAGYEQYF. The chain links TRBV5-1 to TRBJ2-7; 8 bases are a match to TRBD2. CDR3 length equals 16 residues. V was pared by 0 bases and J by 3 bases, with 8 bases of the junction left unmatched. Germline V gives CDR1 SGHRS, CDR2 YFSETQ.

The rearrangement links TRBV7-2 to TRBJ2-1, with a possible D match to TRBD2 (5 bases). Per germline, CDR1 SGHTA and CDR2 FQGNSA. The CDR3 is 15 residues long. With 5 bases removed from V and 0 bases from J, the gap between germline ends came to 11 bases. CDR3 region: CASSPDSSSYNEQFF. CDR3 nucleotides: TGTGCCAGCAGCCCGGACTCCAGCTCCTACAATGAGCAGTTCTTC. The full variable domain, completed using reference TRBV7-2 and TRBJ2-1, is GAGVSQSPSNKVTEKGKDVELRCDPISGHTALYWYRQSLGQGLEFLIYFQGNSAPDKSGLPSDRFSAERTGGSVSTLTIQRTQQEDSAVYLCASSPDSSSYNEQFFGPGTRLTVL.

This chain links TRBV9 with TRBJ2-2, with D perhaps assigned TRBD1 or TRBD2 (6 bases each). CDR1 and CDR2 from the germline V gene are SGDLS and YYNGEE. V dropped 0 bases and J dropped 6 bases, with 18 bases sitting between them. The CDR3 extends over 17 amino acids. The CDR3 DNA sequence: TGTGCCAGCAGCGTAGCTACCCTGGGGGGCTTCCCCGGGGAGCTGTTTTTT. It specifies CASSVATLGGFPGELFF.

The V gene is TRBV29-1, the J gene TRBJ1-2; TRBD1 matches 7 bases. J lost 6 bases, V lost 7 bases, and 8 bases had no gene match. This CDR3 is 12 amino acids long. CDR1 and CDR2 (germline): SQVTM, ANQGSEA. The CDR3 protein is CSARRGSHGYTF. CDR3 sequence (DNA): TGCAGCGCCCGCAGGGGGTCCCATGGCTACACCTTC. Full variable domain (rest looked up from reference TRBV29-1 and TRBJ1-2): SAVISQKPSRDICQRGTSLTIQCQVDSQVTMMFWYRQQPGQSLTLIATANQGSEATYESGFVIDKFPISRPNLTFSTLTVSNMSPEDSSIYLCSARRGSHGYTFGSGTRLTVV.

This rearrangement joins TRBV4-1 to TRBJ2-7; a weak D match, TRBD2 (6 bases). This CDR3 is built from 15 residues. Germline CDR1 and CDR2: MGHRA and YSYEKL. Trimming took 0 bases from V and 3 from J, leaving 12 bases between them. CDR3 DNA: TGCGCCAGCAGCCAAGAGGGTCGACTAGACTACGAGCAGTACTTC. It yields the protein CASSQEGRLDYEQYF.

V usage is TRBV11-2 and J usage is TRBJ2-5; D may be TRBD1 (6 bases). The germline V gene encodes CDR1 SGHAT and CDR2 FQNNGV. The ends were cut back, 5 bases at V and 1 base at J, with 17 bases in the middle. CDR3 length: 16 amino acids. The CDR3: CASSLIRGSGQETQYF. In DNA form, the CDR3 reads TGTGCCAGCAGCCTCATCAGGGGTTCGGGCCAAGAGACCCAGTACTTC.

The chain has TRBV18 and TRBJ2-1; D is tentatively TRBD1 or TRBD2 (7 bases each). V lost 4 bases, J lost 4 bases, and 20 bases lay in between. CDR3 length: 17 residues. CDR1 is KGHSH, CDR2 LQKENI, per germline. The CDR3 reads CASSLQGSGISYNEQFF. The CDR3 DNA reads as TGTGCCAGCTCACTACAGGGGAGCGGGATTTCGTACAATGAGCAGTTCTTC. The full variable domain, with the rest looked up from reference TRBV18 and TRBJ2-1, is NAGVMQNPRHLVRRRGQEARLRCSPMKGHSHVYWYRQLPEEGLKFMVYLQKENIIDESGMPKERFSAEFPKEGPSILRIQQVVRGDSAAYFCASSLQGSGISYNEQFFGPGTRLTVL.

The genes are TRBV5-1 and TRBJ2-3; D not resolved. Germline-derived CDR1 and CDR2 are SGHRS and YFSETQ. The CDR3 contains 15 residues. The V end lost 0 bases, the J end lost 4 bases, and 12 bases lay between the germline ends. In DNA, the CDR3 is TGCGCCAGCAGCTTGGATGGTAACTCCGCAGATACGCAGTATTTT. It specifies CASSLDGNSADTQYF. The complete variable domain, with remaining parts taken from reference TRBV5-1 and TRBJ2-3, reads KAGVTQTPRYLIKTRGQQVTLSCSPISGHRSVSWYQQTPGQGLQFLFEYFSETQRNKGNFPGRFSGRQFSNSRSEMNVSTLELGDSALYLCASSLDGNSADTQYFGPGTRLTVL.

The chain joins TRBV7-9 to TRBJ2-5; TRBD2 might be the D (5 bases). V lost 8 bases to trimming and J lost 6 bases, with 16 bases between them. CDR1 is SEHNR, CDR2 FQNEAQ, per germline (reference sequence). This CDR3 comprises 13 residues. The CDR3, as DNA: TGTGCCAGCGAGGGTTCGCAAAAACAGACCCAGTACTTC. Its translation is CASEGSQKQTQYF.

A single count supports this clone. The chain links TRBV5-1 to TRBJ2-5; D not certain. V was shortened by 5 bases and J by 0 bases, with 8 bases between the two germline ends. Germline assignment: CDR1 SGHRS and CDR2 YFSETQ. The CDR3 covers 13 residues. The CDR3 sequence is CASSEAYQETQYF. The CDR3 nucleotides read TGCGCCAGCAGTGAAGCGTACCAAGAGACCCAGTACTTC.